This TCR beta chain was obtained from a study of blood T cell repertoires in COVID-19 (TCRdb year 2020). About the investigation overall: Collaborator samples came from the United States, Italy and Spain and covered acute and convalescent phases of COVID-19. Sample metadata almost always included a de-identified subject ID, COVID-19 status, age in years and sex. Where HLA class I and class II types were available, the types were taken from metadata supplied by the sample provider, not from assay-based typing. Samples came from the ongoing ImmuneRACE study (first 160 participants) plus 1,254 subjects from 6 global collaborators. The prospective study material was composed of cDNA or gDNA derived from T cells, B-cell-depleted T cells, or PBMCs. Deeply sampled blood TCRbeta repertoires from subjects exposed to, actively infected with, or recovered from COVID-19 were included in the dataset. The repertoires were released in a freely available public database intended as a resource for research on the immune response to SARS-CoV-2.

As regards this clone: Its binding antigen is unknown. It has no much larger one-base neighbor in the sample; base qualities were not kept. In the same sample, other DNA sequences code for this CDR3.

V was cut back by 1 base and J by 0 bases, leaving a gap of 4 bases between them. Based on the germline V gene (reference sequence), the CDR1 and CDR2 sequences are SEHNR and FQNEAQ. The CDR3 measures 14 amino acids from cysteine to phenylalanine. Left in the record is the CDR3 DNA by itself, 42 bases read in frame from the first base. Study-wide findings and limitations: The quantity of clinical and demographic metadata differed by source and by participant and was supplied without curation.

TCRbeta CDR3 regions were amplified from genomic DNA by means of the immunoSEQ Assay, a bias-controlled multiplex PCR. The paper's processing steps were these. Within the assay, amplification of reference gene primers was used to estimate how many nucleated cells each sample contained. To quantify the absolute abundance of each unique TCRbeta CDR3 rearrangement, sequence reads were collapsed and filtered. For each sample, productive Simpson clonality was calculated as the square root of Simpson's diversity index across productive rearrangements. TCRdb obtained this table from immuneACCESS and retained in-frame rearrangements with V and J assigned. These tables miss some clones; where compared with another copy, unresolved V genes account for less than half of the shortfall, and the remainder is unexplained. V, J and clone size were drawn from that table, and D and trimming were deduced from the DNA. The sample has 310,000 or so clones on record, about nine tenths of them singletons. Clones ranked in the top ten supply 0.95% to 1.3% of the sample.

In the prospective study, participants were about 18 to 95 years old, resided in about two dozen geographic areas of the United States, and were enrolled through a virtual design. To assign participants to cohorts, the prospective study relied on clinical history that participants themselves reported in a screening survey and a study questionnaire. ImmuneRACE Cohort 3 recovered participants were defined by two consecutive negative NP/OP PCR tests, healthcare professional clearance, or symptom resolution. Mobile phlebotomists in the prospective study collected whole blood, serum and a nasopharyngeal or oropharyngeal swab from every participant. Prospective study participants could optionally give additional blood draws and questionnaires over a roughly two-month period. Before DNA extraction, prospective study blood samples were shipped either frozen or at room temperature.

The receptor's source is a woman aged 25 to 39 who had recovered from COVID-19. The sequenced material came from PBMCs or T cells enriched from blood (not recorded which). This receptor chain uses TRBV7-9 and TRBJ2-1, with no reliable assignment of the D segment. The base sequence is TGTGCCAGCAGCTTAGACAGCTCCTACAATGAGCAGTTCTTC. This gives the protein CASSLDSSYNEQFF.